These T cell receptor beta chains were read from a single sample in a study of blood T cell repertoires in COVID-19. Profiled with immunoSEQ multiplex PCR; TCRdb holds only in-frame clones, not every one. Of 200,000 to 250,000 clones listed, approximately 82% are singletons. Sequenced: peripheral blood. These receptors were taken from a woman of 80 years or more with active or convalescent COVID-19. Each CDR3 is given with its conserved first and last residue. D genes are given only for firm matches. A row's size may be missing; if present it is once, few, many or a size class.

abundance	d_gene	len	j_gene	v_gene	CDR3nt	CDR3aa
few	.	14	TRBJ1-1	TRBV10-3	TGTGCCATCAGTGAGTGGGGGGTAAACACTGAAGCTTTCTTT	CAISEWGVNTEAFF
.	TRBD1	16	TRBJ1-5	TRBV28	TGTGCCAGCAGTTTCGTGGGACAGGGGCGCGGTCAGCCCCAGCATTTT	CASSFVGQGRGQPQHF
.	.	12	TRBJ1-1	TRBV7-9	TGTGCCAGCAGCTACCAAGGGGTGGGAGCTTTCTTT	CASSYQGVGAFF
.	.	14	TRBJ1-5	TRBV28	TGTGCCAGCAGTTCTTACAGGAGTAATCAGCCCCAGCATTTT	CASSSYRSNQPQHF
.	.	13	TRBJ2-1	TRBV25-1	TGTGCCAGCAGTGAAAGCCCCTTCGGGGAGCAGTTCTTC	CASSESPFGEQFF
.	TRBD1	15	TRBJ2-2	TRBV2	TGTGCCAGCAGGGGACAGGGCTTGAGGACCGGGGAGCTGTTTTTT	CASRGQGLRTGELFF
.	.	15	TRBJ1-1	TRBV19	TGTGCCAGTACCCCCCCGGGGATGATGAACACTGAAGCTTTCTTT	CASTPPGMMNTEAFF
.	TRBD2	18	TRBJ2-1	TRBV24-1	TGTGCCACCAGTGATCCTCAGACTAGCGGCATTACCTACAATGAGCAGTTCTTC	CATSDPQTSGITYNEQFF
few	TRBD1	13	TRBJ2-2	TRBV7-9	TGTGCCAGCAGCCCGGACAGGTCCGGGGAGCTGTTTTTT	CASSPDRSGELFF
.	.	15	TRBJ2-7	TRBV7-2	TGTGCCAGCAGTGAGTGGGTTCACAGGTCCTACGAGCAGTACTTC	CASSEWVHRSYEQYF
.	.	15	TRBJ1-2	TRBV7-8	TGTGCCAGCAGCTTAGTAGGGTCAGGAGGATATGGCTACACCTTC	CASSLVGSGGYGYTF
.	TRBD1	14	TRBJ1-2	TRBV6-6	TGTGCCAGCAGTTCTGAACAGGGGATCGGTGGCTACACCTTC	CASSSEQGIGGYTF
.	TRBD2	15	TRBJ2-2	TRBV7-7	TGTGCTAGCAGCTCCTCTCGGACTAGCACCGGGGAGCTGTTTTTT	CASSSSRTSTGELFF
.	.	12	TRBJ1-5	TRBV2	TGTGCCAGCCAGGGCACCTATCAGCCCCAGCATTTT	CASQGTYQPQHF
once	.	14	TRBJ2-7	TRBV7-8	TGTGCCAGCAGCCCGGGGGTAGGGGTCTACGAGCAGTACTTC	CASSPGVGVYEQYF
.	.	13	TRBJ2-7	TRBV5-6	TGTGCCAGCAGCTTGGCAGGTCCCCACGAGCAGTACTTC	CASSLAGPHEQYF
.	TRBD1	15	TRBJ1-1	TRBV19	TGTGCCAGTAGTATGCCAGGGGGCACGGCCACTGAAGCTTTCTTT	CASSMPGGTATEAFF
.	TRBD1	15	TRBJ2-7	TRBV4-2	TGTGCCAGCAGCCAGGGGGACAGCAAGACCTACGAGCAGTACTTC	CASSQGDSKTYEQYF
.	.	14	TRBJ1-2	TRBV6-6	TGTGCCAGCAGTTTCACTACAGGGAACTATGGCTACACCTTC	CASSFTTGNYGYTF
large	.	15	TRBJ2-5	TRBV14	TGTGCCAGCAGCCAAGATAGGGGGGGACAAGAGACCCAGTACTTC	CASSQDRGGQETQYF
few	TRBD1	14	TRBJ2-7	TRBV19	TGTGCCAGTAGTCAAGGACAGGGGTTGGGGGAGCAGTACTTC	CASSQGQGLGEQYF
.	TRBD1	15	TRBJ1-3	TRBV2	TGTGCCAGCAGCGCGTTCCGGGACAGGTTAAACACCATATATTTT	CASSAFRDRLNTIYF
once	TRBD1	16	TRBJ1-3	TRBV28	TGTGCCAGCAGCTTGGGGGGACAGTTCTTAGGAAACACCATATATTTT	CASSLGGQFLGNTIYF
.	.	14	TRBJ1-5	TRBV18	TGTGCCAGCTCACCAGGAGGGTCTGAGCAGCCCCAGCATTTT	CASSPGGSEQPQHF
few	TRBD1	14	TRBJ1-5	TRBV3-1/TRBV3-2	TGTGCCAGCAGCCAGGACAGGGTCAATCAGCCCCAGCATTTT	CASSQDRVNQPQHF
.	TRBD1	14	TRBJ2-1	TRBV3-1/TRBV3-2	TGTGCCAGCAGCCAGACAGGGTACTACAATGAGCAGTTCTTC	CASSQTGYYNEQFF
.	.	15	TRBJ2-1	TRBV6-4	TGTGCCAGCAGTGAACTTTCAGGGGCAATCAATGAGCAGTTCTTC	CASSELSGAINEQFF
.	TRBD2	15	TRBJ2-5	TRBV18	TGTGCCAGCTCACCAAATAGCGGGAGCGGAGAGACCCAGTACTTC	CASSPNSGSGETQYF
few	TRBD1	14	TRBJ2-7	TRBV10-3	TGTGCCATCAGTGCTGACAGGGACAAGTACGAGCAGTACTTC	CAISADRDKYEQYF
.	.	12	TRBJ2-5	TRBV29-1	TGCAGCGTTGAACCCGTCCGGGAGACCCAGTACTTC	CSVEPVRETQYF
.	TRBD1	14	TRBJ1-1	TRBV18	TGTGCCAGCTCACTTTCCGGGACAGGGAGAGGAGCTTTCTTT	CASSLSGTGRGAFF
once	.	14	TRBJ1-1	TRBV5-1	TGCGCCAGCAGCTTGGGCGTCGCAGGGGACGAAGCTTTCTTT	CASSLGVAGDEAFF
.	TRBD1	14	TRBJ2-5	TRBV29-1	TGCAGCGTTGCTCTTGGCAGGGGGCAAGAGACCCAGTACTTC	CSVALGRGQETQYF
.	TRBD1	19	TRBJ1-6	TRBV27	TGTGCCAGCAGTTCATCTGACAGGGGGCGCGAAGGTTTCAATTCACCCCTCCACTTT	CASSSSDRGREGFNSPLHF
.	TRBD2	17	TRBJ2-2	TRBV6-1	TGTGCCAGCAGTGGCCGACTAGCGGGGGGGAACACCGGGGAGCTGTTTTTT	CASSGRLAGGNTGELFF
.	TRBD2	15	TRBJ2-3	TRBV7-6	TGTGCCAGCACACGGACTAGCGGGGGGGCCGGTACGCAGTATTTT	CASTRTSGGAGTQYF
.	.	15	TRBJ2-7	TRBV28	TGTGCCAGCAGTTTAGTGTTAAGGGGGATGTACGAGCAGTACTTC	CASSLVLRGMYEQYF
.	.	13	TRBJ2-1	TRBV25-1	TGTGCCAGCGAGGACTTGGGAGGCAATGAGCAGTTCTTC	CASEDLGGNEQFF
.	.	13	TRBJ1-1	TRBV7-9	TGTGCCAGCAGCTTGGAAGTCGACAGGAAAGCTTTCTTT	CASSLEVDRKAFF
.	TRBD2	14	TRBJ2-1	TRBV19	TGTGCCACCATGGCGGGAGGCCCTCACAATGAGCAGTTCTTC	CATMAGGPHNEQFF
few	TRBD1	15	TRBJ2-7	TRBV24-1	TGTGCCACCAGTGAAGGACAGGGGAGGAACTACGAGCAGTACTTC	CATSEGQGRNYEQYF
.	TRBD1	17	TRBJ1-5	TRBV28	TGTGCCAGCAGTTTAATTATGTCAGGGGGCGGTGGTCAGCCCCAGCATTTT	CASSLIMSGGGGQPQHF
.	.	14	TRBJ1-5	TRBV11-2	TGTGCCAGCAGCCCGAGCAGGGCGGATCAGCCCCAGCATTTT	CASSPSRADQPQHF
once	.	13	TRBJ1-2	TRBV14	TGTGCCAGCAGCCAAGTATTCCAGGCTGGCTACACCTTC	CASSQVFQAGYTF
few	TRBD1	13	TRBJ2-5	TRBV15	TGTGCCACCAGCAACGACAGGGTCCAGTCCCAGTACTTC	CATSNDRVQSQYF
once	TRBD2	16	TRBJ2-2	TRBV20-1	TGCAGTGCTAGTCGGGGTAGCGGGAGTCCGGGCGGGGAGCTGTTTTTT	CSASRGSGSPGGELFF
.	TRBD2	14	TRBJ2-5	TRBV6-5	TGTGCCAGCAGTTATAGCGGGGCTCAAGAGACCCAGTACTTC	CASSYSGAQETQYF
.	TRBD1	14	TRBJ1-5	TRBV19	TGTGCCAGTAGTATAGGACAGGGTAATCAGCCCCAGCATTTT	CASSIGQGNQPQHF
.	.	13	TRBJ2-2	TRBV2	TGTGCCAGCAGCGTCCTAAACACCGGGGAGCTGTTTTTT	CASSVLNTGELFF
.	TRBD2	15	TRBJ2-1	TRBV7-9	TGTGCCAGCAGCTCGGGACTAGCGGTTTCCAATGAGCAGTTCTTC	CASSSGLAVSNEQFF